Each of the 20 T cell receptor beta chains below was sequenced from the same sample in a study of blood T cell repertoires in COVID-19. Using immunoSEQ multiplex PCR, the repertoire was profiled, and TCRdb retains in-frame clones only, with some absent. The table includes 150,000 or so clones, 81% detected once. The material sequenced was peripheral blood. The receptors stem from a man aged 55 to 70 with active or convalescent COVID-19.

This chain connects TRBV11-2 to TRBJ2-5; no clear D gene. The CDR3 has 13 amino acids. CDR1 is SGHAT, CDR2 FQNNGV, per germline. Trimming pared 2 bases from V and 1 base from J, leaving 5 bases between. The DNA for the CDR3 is TGTGCCAGCAGCTTATGGCTCCAAGAGACCCAGTACTTC. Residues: CASSLWLQETQYF.

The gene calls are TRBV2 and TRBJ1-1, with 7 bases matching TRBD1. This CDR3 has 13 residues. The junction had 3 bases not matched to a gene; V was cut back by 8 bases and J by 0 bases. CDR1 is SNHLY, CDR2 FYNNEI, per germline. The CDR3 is CASAGTVNTEAFF. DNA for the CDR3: TGTGCCAGCGCCGGGACAGTGAACACTGAAGCTTTCTTT.

The CDR3 region has the DNA TGCAGCGTTCCCAATCTAAGACAGGGAACAGATACGCAGTATTTT. Amino acid sequence: CSVPNLRQGTDTQYF. The rearrangement joins TRBV29-1 to TRBJ2-3; TRBD1 agrees at 7 bases. The CDR3 sequence is 15 residues long. The germline V gene has CDR1 SQVTM and CDR2 ANQGSEA. The ends lost 5 bases at V and 3 bases at J; junction bases unmatched: 11.

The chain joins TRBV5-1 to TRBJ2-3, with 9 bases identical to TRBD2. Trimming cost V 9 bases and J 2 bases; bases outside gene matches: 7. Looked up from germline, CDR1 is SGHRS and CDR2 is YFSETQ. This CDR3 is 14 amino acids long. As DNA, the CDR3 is TGCGCCACCCGTCTAGCGGGGTACACAGATACGCAGTATTTT. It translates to CATRLAGYTDTQYF.

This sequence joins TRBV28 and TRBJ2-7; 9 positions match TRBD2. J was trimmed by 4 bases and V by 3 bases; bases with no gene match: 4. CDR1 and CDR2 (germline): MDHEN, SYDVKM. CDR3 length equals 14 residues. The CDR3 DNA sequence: TGTGCCAGCAGTTTCAGCGGGAGGAGTTACGAGCAGTACTTC. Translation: CASSFSGRSYEQYF.

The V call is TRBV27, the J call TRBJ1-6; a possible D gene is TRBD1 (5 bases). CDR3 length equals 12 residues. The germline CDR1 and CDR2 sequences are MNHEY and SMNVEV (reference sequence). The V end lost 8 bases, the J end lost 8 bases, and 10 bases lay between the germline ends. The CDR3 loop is CASQGPHSPLHF. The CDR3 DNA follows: TGTGCCAGCCAGGGCCCACATTCACCCCTCCACTTT.

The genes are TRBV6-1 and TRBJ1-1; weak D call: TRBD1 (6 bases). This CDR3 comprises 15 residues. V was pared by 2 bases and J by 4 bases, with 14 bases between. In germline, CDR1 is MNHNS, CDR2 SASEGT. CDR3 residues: CASSETWWGLTEAFF. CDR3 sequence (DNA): TGTGCCAGCAGTGAAACTTGGTGGGGGCTCACTGAAGCTTTCTTT.

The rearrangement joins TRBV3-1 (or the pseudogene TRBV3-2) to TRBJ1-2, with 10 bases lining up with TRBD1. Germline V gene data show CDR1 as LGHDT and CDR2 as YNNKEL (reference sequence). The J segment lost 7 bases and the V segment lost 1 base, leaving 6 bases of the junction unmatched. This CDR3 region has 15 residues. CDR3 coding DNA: TGTGCCAGCAGCCAAGTGGACAGGGGGGGTCGTGGCTACACCTTC. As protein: CASSQVDRGGRGYTF.

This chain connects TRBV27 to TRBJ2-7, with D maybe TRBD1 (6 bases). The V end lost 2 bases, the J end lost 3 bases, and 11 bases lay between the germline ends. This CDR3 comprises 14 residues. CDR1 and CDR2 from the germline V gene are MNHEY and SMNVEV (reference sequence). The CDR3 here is CASSLGQSSYEQYF. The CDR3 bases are TGTGCCAGCAGTTTAGGACAGTCTAGCTACGAGCAGTACTTC.

The chain's CDR3 is CASSLHSSYEQYF. DNA of the CDR3: TGCGCCAGCAGCTTGCACAGCTCCTACGAGCAGTACTTC. The J gene is TRBJ2-7, the V gene TRBV5-1; D is ambiguous. There are 13 residues in the CDR3. V was shortened by 1 base and J by 0 bases, with 5 bases between the two germline ends. CDR1 is SGHRS and CDR2 is YFSETQ in the germline V gene.

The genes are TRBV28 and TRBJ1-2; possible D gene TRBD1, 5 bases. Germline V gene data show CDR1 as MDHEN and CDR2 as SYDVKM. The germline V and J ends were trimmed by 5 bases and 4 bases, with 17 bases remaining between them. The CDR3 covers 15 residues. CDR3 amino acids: CASSPQTQGFYGYTF. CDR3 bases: TGTGCCAGCAGTCCTCAAACTCAGGGATTCTATGGCTACACCTTC.

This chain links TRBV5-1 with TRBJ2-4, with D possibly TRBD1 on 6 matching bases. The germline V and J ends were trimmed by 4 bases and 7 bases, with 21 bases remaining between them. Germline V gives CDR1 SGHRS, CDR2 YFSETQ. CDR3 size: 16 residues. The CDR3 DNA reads TGCGCCAGCAGCCCCGAGCCACAGGGAAGGGAGAACATTCAGTACTTC. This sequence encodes CASSPEPQGRENIQYF.

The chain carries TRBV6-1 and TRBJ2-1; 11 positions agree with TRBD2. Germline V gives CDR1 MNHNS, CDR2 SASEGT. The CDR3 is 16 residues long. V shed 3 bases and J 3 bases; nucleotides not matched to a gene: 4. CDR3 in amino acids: CASSEALAGVYNEQFF. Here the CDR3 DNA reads TGTGCCAGCAGTGAGGCACTAGCGGGGGTCTACAATGAGCAGTTCTTC.

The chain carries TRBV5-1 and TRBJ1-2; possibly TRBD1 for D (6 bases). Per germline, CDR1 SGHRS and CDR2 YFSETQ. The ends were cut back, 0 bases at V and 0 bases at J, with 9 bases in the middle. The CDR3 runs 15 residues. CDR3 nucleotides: TGCGCCAGCAGCTTGGCGGGGGGCGCTAACTATGGCTACACCTTC. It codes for CASSLAGGANYGYTF.

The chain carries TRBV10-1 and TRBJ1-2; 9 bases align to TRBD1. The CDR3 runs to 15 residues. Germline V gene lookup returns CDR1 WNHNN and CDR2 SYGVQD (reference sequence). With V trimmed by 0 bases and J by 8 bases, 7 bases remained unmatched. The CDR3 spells CASSESIGTGQGYTF. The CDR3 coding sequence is TGCGCCAGCAGTGAGTCTATCGGGACAGGGCAGGGCTACACCTTC.

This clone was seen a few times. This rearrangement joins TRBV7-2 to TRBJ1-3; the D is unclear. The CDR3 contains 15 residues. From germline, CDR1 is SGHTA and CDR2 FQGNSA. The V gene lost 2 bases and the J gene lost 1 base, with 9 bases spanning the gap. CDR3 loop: CASSLLRISGNTIYF. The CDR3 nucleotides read TGTGCCAGCAGCTTATTGAGGATTTCTGGAAACACCATATATTTT.

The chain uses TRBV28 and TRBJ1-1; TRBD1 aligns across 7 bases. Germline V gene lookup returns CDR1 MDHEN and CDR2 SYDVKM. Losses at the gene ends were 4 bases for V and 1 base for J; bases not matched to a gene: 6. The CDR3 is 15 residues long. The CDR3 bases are TGTGCCAGCAGTTCGGCCGGGACAGAGAACACTGAAGCTTTCTTT. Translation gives CASSSAGTENTEAFF.

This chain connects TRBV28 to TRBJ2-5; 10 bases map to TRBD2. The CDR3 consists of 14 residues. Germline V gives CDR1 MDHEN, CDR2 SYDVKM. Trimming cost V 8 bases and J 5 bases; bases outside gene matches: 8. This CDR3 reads CASVASGSSETQYF. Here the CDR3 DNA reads TGTGCCAGCGTGGCTAGCGGGAGTTCCGAGACCCAGTACTTC.

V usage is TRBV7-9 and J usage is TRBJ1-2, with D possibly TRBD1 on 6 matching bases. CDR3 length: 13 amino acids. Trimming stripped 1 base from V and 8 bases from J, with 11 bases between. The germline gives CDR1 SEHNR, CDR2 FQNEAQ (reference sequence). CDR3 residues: CASSLVGAKGYTF. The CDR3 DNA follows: TGTGCCAGCAGCTTAGTGGGGGCGAAGGGCTACACCTTC.

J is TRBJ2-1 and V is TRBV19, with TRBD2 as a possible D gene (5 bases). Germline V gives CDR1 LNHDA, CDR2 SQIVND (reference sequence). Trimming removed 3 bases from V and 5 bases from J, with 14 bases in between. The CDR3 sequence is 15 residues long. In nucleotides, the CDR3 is TGTGCCAGTAGTATCCCAGCGTCTAGCCACAATGAGCAGTTCTTC. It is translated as CASSIPASSHNEQFF.